By share of the sample, the clone carrying this TCR beta chain is medium-sized (0.01 to 0.1%). The antigen remains undetermined. This sample is part of a study of vaccination and CD4 T cells after COVID-19. The overall study: Researchers treated cells with overlapping spike peptides taken from SARS-CoV-2, HCoV-NL63, HCoV-OC43 and HCoV-229E.

Sequence data for DNA of cultured CD4+ T cells were generated by the Oncomine TCR Beta short-read assay. TCRdb passed the PCR reads through MiXCR, listing each CDR3 protein once. In the table there are under 15,000 distinct CDR3 sequences, nearly 45% of which are singletons. The germline V gene has CDR1 DFQATT and CDR2 SNEGSKA (reference sequence). V was trimmed by 6 bases and J by 3 bases, leaving 10 bases between them. The CDR3 spans 12 residues. Study-wide findings and caveats: With convalescent patients, a median approximately 90% of reactive clones emerged solely after vaccination.

Noted treatment: roughly 11-day PBMC culture with coronavirus spike peptide pools or control peptides (ViraFEST assay). The source is a human donor who had recovered from COVID-19. The sample here was CD4+ T cells from blood, cultured in vitro, taken after SARS-CoV-2 vaccination. V usage is TRBV20-1 and J usage is TRBJ2-3, with D hard to call. In nucleotides, the CDR3 is TGCAGTGCGCTACCGACTACAGATACGCAGTATTTT. It encodes CSALPTTDTQYF.